This T cell receptor (beta chain) was sequenced for a study of blood T cell repertoires in COVID-19. Germline-derived CDR1 and CDR2 are LNHDA and SQIVND (reference sequence). The CDR3 has 13 amino acids. V dropped 4 bases and J dropped 7 bases, with 13 bases sitting between them. In the source study's methods: By means of reference gene primer amplification, nucleated cell counts were estimated. Profiled with immunoSEQ multiplex PCR; TCRdb holds only in-frame clones, not every one. That table gives V, J and clone size, and the DNA gave D and trimming. The repertoire includes roughly 98,000 clones, roughly 92% of them detected once, and 6.3% sits in the top ten.

The specimen sequenced was peripheral blood. The origin of this receptor is a woman aged 55-69 years with active COVID-19. This sequence joins TRBV19 and TRBJ1-2; D gene ambiguous. Here the CDR3 reads CASSSDRVRGYTF. Written as DNA, the CDR3 is TGTGCCAGTAGTAGCGATCGGGTTCGTGGCTACACCTTC.